The clone carrying this T cell receptor (beta chain) turned up a few times. This sample is part of a study of cytomegalovirus exposure and HLA in healthy donors. The length of the CDR3 is 18 residues. Germline loops: CDR1 SGHTA, CDR2 FQGTGA. The V end lost 1 base, the J end lost 0 bases, and 18 bases lay between the germline ends. PCR primers comprised 60 Vbeta and 13 Jbeta primers. Measured with immunoSEQ multiplex PCR; TCRdb has only the in-frame clones, and not every one. The table records about 99,000 clones, around 10% of them present only once. The sequenced material came from PBMCs. The chain is built from TRBV7-3 and TRBJ1-1; a possible D gene is TRBD1 (6 bases). The TCR comes from a man aged 35-49 years in good health and CMV-seropositive. The CDR3 DNA reads TGTGCCAGCAGCTTAAATCCGGGCAGGGGTCCCTTGAACACTGAAGCTTTCTTT. Its protein is CASSLNPGRGPLNTEAFF.